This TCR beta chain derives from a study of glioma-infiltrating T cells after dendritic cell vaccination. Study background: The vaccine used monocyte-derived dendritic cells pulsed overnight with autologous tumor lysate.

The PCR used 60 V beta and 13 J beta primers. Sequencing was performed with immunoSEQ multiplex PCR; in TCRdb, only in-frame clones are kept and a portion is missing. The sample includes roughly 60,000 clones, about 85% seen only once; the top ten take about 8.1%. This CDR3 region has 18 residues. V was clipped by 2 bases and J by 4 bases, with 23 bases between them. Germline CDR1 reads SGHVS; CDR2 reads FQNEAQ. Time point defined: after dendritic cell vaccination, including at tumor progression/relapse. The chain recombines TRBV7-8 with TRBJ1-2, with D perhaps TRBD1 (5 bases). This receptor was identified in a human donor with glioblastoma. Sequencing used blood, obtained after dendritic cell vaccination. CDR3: CASSLSGSYGFGSYGYTF. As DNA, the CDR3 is TGTGCCAGCAGCTTATCAGGGTCCTATGGTTTTGGGTCCTATGGCTACACCTTC. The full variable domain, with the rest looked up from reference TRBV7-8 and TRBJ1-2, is GAGVSQSPRYKVAKRGQDVALRCDPISGHVSLFWYQQALGQGPEFLTYFQNEAQLDKSGLPSDRFFAERPEGSVSTLKIQRTQQEDSAVYLCASSLSGSYGFGSYGYTFGSGTRLTVV.